The 22 T cell receptor beta chains in this list originate from one sample, sequenced in a study of regulatory dendritic cells for organ transplantation. Measured with immunoSEQ multiplex PCR; TCRdb has only the in-frame clones, and not every one. The profile covers roughly 20,000 clones, with approximately 85% appearing a single time and over 0.25% taken by the ten largest. Their recognized antigens are unknown. Allogeneic regulatory or mature dendritic cells were co-cultured for less than six days with CFSE-labeled sorted T cells at 1:10. The specimen was naive CD4+ T cells from blood cultured with dendritic cells. Described subset: CD45RA+ naive T cells. The source is a human donor in good health.

This chain joins TRBV30 and TRBJ1-2; D is undetermined. The CDR3 totals 13 residues. Trimming shortened V by 0 bases and J by 9 bases, and 14 bases separated the two germline ends. Germline-derived CDR1 and CDR2 are GTSNPN and SVGIG (reference sequence). The CDR3 nucleotides are TGTGCCTGGAGTGTACGTAACCAGGAGAGCTACACCTTC. Translation: CAWSVRNQESYTF.

The gene calls are TRBV5-5 and TRBJ1-4, with D possibly being TRBD1 (5 bases). Germline CDR1 reads SGHKS; CDR2 reads YYEKEE (reference sequence). The V end lost 5 bases, the J end lost 8 bases, and 19 bases lay between the germline ends. The CDR3 spans 15 residues. CDR3 amino acids: CASRPQPRGVEKLFF. The DNA of the CDR3 is TGTGCCAGCAGACCCCAGCCACGAGGGGTAGAAAAACTGTTTTTT.

This rearrangement joins TRBV15 to TRBJ1-5, with a tentative D call TRBD1 (5 bases). V was clipped by 5 bases and J by 1 base, with 12 bases between them. There are 15 residues in the CDR3. The V gene's germline CDR1 is LNHNV and CDR2 YYDKDF (reference sequence). CDR3 nucleotide sequence: TGTGCCACCAGCGTCCGGGGCCGGAGCAATCAGCCCCAGCATTTT. It translates to CATSVRGRSNQPQHF.

The rearrangement uses TRBV30 and TRBJ1-6; no firm D call. Trimming left V 0 bases short and J 2 bases short, with 11 bases between. Germline CDR1 is GTSNPN and CDR2 is SVGIG (reference sequence). The CDR3 loop spans 16 amino acids. CDR3 in amino acids: CAWSVPRTTYNSPLHF. CDR3 DNA sequence: TGTGCCTGGAGTGTGCCTCGGACCACCTATAATTCACCCCTCCACTTT. Full variable domain (rest looked up from reference TRBV30 and TRBJ1-6): SQTIHQWPATLVQPVGSPLSLECTVEGTSNPNLYWYRQAAGRGLQLLFYSVGIGQISSEVPQNLSASRPQDRQFILSSKKLLLSDSGFYLCAWSVPRTTYNSPLHFGNGTRLTVT.

This clone was observed a handful of times. V and J are TRBV4-1 and TRBJ1-5; D not resolved. Between the trimmed V and J ends, which lost 0 bases and 5 bases, there was a span of 8 bases. The CDR3 spans 14 residues. CDR1 and CDR2 (germline): MGHRA, YSYEKL. The CDR3 DNA is TGCGCCAGCAGCCAAGATCGCAGGCATCAGCCCCAGCATTTT. As protein: CASSQDRRHQPQHF.

The chain carries TRBV5-4 and TRBJ2-3; no clear D gene. The V gene lost 7 bases and the J gene lost 8 bases, with 23 bases spanning the gap. Germline loops: CDR1 SGHNT, CDR2 YYREEE (reference sequence). The CDR3 covers 15 residues. The chain's CDR3 is CASVSRTQGAVTQYF. The CDR3 nucleotides are TGTGCCAGCGTATCCAGAACCCAAGGAGCTGTTACGCAGTATTTT.

This clone was recorded a few times. The genes are TRBV19 and TRBJ1-6; a possible D gene is TRBD1 (6 bases). The CDR3 is made up of 16 amino acids. V was shortened by 8 bases and J by 10 bases, with 24 bases between the two germline ends. The germline gives CDR1 LNHDA, CDR2 SQIVND (reference sequence). The CDR3 loop is CASRSGGAGWRSPLHF. The CDR3 bases are TGTGCCAGTCGCTCGGGGGGGGCAGGGTGGAGGTCACCCCTCCACTTT.

The V and J genes are TRBV4-1 and TRBJ1-2, with D uncertain. The CDR3 covers 14 residues. The V gene's germline CDR1 is MGHRA and CDR2 YSYEKL. V lost 2 bases and J 0 bases, leaving 7 bases between the germline ends. In DNA form, the CDR3 reads TGCGCCAGCAGCCAACCGGGTGCTAACTATGGCTACACCTTC. Its protein is CASSQPGANYGYTF.

The chain links TRBV28 to TRBJ2-1; a possible D gene is TRBD2 (5 bases). The CDR3 covers 14 residues. V shed 3 bases and J shed 10 bases, with 16 bases lying between them. Germline V gene sequence: CDR1 MDHEN, CDR2 SYDVKM. CDR3 protein: CASSLVTGMREQFF. CDR3 coding DNA: TGTGCCAGCAGTTTGGTCACGGGGATGAGGGAGCAGTTCTTC.

The V call is TRBV5-1, the J call TRBJ2-1, with D possibly TRBD2 on 5 matching bases. The CDR3 is 14 residues long. Trimming took off 8 bases at V and 0 bases at J, with 12 bases between the two ends. Germline V lookup: CDR1 SGHRS, CDR2 YFSETQ. The CDR3 loop reads CASLRDSSYNEQFF. Written as DNA, the CDR3 is TGCGCCAGTTTACGGGATAGCTCCTACAATGAGCAGTTCTTC.

The J gene is TRBJ2-3, the V gene TRBV28, with 7 nucleotides matching TRBD2. Per the germline V gene, CDR1 is MDHEN and CDR2 is SYDVKM. V lost 3 bases to trimming and J lost 4 bases; unmatched junction nucleotides: 4. The length of the CDR3 is 14 residues. The CDR3 sequence: CASSFMGGSDTQYF. The CDR3 nucleotides read TGTGCCAGCAGTTTTATGGGGGGGTCAGATACGCAGTATTTT.

This rearrangement joins TRBV15 to TRBJ2-7; D may be TRBD1 (5 bases). V was trimmed by 3 bases and J by 7 bases, leaving 16 bases between them. The CDR3 totals 14 residues. CDR1 LNHNV and CDR2 YYDKDF come from the germline V gene (reference sequence). Here the CDR3 reads CATSSVRQGKEQYF. CDR3 sequence (DNA): TGTGCCACCAGCAGTGTTCGTCAGGGTAAAGAGCAGTACTTC. Supplemented by reference TRBV15 and TRBJ2-7, the full variable domain reads DAMVIQNPRYQVTQFGKPVTLSCSQTLNHNVMYWYQQKSSQAPKLLFHYYDKDFNNEADTPDNFQSRRPNTSFCFLDIRSPGLGDTAMYLCATSSVRQGKEQYFGPGTRLTVT.

The count of this clone is one. V and J are TRBV10-3 and TRBJ2-1; 10 bases are a match to TRBD2. The V gene end was trimmed by 6 bases and the J gene end by 3 bases; junction bases not matched to a gene: 8. Germline V gene data show CDR1 as ENHRY and CDR2 as SYGVKD. CDR3 length: 16 residues. The chain's CDR3 is CAISSGLAVNYNEQFF. For the CDR3, the DNA is TGTGCCATCAGCTCCGGACTAGCGGTAAACTACAATGAGCAGTTCTTC.

The chain links TRBV15 to TRBJ2-7; a weak D match, TRBD2 (6 bases). V lost 3 bases and J lost 0, with 6 bases in between. This CDR3 region has 13 residues. CDR1 is LNHNV, CDR2 YYDKDF, per germline (reference sequence). The CDR3 sequence: CATSRDYSYEQYF. CDR3 in DNA: TGTGCCACCAGCAGGGACTACTCCTACGAGCAGTACTTC.

This clone turned up a few times. The CDR3 spells CASSERSQLNQPQHF. The CDR3 nucleotides are TGTGCCAGCAGTGAAAGGTCACAGCTCAATCAGCCCCAGCATTTT. The chain has TRBV2 and TRBJ1-5; D is unresolved. Trimming cost V 2 bases and J 3 bases, with 11 bases left between them. Germline CDR1 reads SNHLY; CDR2 reads FYNNEI. CDR3 length: 15 amino acids.

The CDR3 protein is CASSVAASGSYEQYF. CDR3 coding DNA: TGTGCCAGCAGCGTAGCGGCTAGCGGGAGTTACGAGCAGTACTTC. The chain carries TRBV9 and TRBJ2-7, with 10 nucleotides matching TRBD2. Per the germline V gene, CDR1 is SGDLS and CDR2 is YYNGEE. The CDR3 spans 15 residues. V lost 0 bases to trimming and J lost 4 bases; unmatched junction nucleotides: 4. The entire variable domain, with the rest obtained from reference TRBV9 and TRBJ2-7, is as follows: DSGVTQTPKHLITATGQRVTLRCSPRSGDLSVYWYQQSLDQGLQFLIQYYNGEERAKGNILERFSAQQFPDLHSELNLSSLELGDSALYFCASSVAASGSYEQYFGPGTRLTVT.

This chain joins TRBV4-2 and TRBJ2-5; 11 bases are shared with TRBD1. With V trimmed by 3 bases and J by 4 bases, 7 bases remained unmatched. The V gene's germline CDR1 is LGHNA and CDR2 YNFKEQ. CDR3 length: 16 residues. CDR3 sequence (DNA): TGTGCCAGCAGCCAGGGGGACAGGGGGTCTGGAGAGACCCAGTACTTC. Translated, it gives CASSQGDRGSGETQYF.

This clone appeared once. The rearrangement joins TRBV18 to TRBJ1-1; TRBD1 matches 7 bases. Per the germline V gene, CDR1 is KGHSH and CDR2 is LQKENI. CDR3 length: 14 residues. J was trimmed by 4 bases and V by 2 bases; bases with no gene match: 4. In DNA form, the CDR3 reads TGTGCCAGCTCACCAAGTCAGGGGGGCACTGAAGCTTTCTTT. This codes for CASSPSQGGTEAFF.

The rearrangement uses TRBV19 and TRBJ1-3; D remains ambiguous. Germline assignment: CDR1 LNHDA and CDR2 SQIVND (reference sequence). This CDR3 spans 15 amino acids. V lost 7 bases and J 0 bases, leaving 13 bases between the germline ends. The CDR3 reads CASKDTSSSGNTIYF. The CDR3 DNA reads as TGTGCCAGTAAAGACACTTCCTCCTCTGGAAACACCATATATTTT.

The chain combines TRBV19 with TRBJ2-1, with a weak D call TRBD1 (7 bases). The CDR3 contains 15 residues. V was clipped by 6 bases and J by 3 bases, with 15 bases between them. The germline V gene has CDR1 LNHDA and CDR2 SQIVND (reference sequence). The CDR3 is CASSRGTESYNEQFF. CDR3 nucleotide sequence: TGTGCCAGTAGCCGGGGGACAGAGAGCTACAATGAGCAGTTCTTC.

The genes are TRBV14 and TRBJ2-7, with D perhaps matching TRBD2 (5 bases). Trimming cost V 3 bases and J 2 bases, with 20 bases left between them. CDR3 size: 17 residues. Per the germline V gene, CDR1 is SGHDN and CDR2 is FVKESK. The CDR3 reads CASSHNTGVPKTYEQYF. The CDR3 DNA follows: TGTGCCAGCAGCCATAATACCGGGGTCCCGAAAACCTACGAGCAGTACTTC.

The chain joins TRBV6-5 to TRBJ1-5, with D hard to call. V shed 2 bases and J shed 4 bases, with 9 bases lying between them. Germline CDR1 reads MNHEY; CDR2 reads SVGAGI. This CDR3 comprises 14 residues. The CDR3 DNA sequence: TGTGCCAGCAGTTACGACGGAACAAATCAGCCCCAGCATTTT. This gives the protein CASSYDGTNQPQHF.